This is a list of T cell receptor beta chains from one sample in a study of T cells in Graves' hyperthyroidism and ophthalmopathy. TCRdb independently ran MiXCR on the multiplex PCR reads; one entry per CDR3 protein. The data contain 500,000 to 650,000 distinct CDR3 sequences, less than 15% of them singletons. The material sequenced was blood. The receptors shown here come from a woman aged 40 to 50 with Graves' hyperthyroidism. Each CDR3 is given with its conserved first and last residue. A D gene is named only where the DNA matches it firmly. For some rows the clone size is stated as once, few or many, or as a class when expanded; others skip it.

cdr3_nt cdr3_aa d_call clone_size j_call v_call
TGTGCCAGCAGCCTCTCGACAGGGACTGAAGCTTTCTTT CASSLSTGTEAFF TRBD1 many TRBJ1-1 TRBV11-3
TGTGCCAGCAGCTCCCAAGGGCAGCTTACCACAGATACGCAGTATTTT CASSSQGQLTTDTQYF - many TRBJ2-3 TRBV7-9
TGCAGTGCTAGAGAGAGGGGGCAGCGCGGCTACACCTTC CSARERGQRGYTF TRBD1 few TRBJ1-2 TRBV20-1
TGCAGTGGCCTCTCTGCGCGGGACTCCTACAATGAGCAGTTCTTC CSGLSARDSYNEQFF - few TRBJ2-1 TRBV20-1
TGCGCCAGCAGCTTGGCCCTTGGGGGGCTTTACAATTCACCCCTCCACTTT CASSLALGGLYNSPLHF - few TRBJ1-6 TRBV5-1
TGCAGTGCTAGCAATCAGCCCCAGCATTTT CSASNQPQHF - many TRBJ1-5 TRBV20-1
TGTGCCAGCAGCATAGCGGGGGAAGGGGACGAGCAGTACTTC CASSIAGEGDEQYF TRBD2 many TRBJ2-7 TRBV7-2
TGTGCCAGCAGCTTGGGTCTGGGCCCAGGGAAGGGGGGCGGTCGAGATACGCAGTATTTT CASSLGLGPGKGGGRDTQYF - - TRBJ2-3 TRBV5-4
TGCGCCAGCAGCTTGAGTCAGGGAACCGAGACCCAGTACTTC CASSLSQGTETQYF - few TRBJ2-5 TRBV5-1
TGTGCCAGCAGTTTAGCCGGAACCGGGAAAAGAGTGCAGTACTTC CASSLAGTGKRVQYF - many TRBJ2-7 TRBV28
TGTGCCAGCAGCCACCCGGGACAGGGGGTGTGGGGCTACACCTTC CASSHPGQGVWGYTF TRBD1 many TRBJ1-2 TRBV3-1
TGTGCCAGCAGCTCGGACAGGGGAAATGAGCAGTTCTTC CASSSDRGNEQFF TRBD1 many TRBJ2-1 TRBV7-8
TGTGCCAGCAGTGAGGGGGCTAGCGGCGTAAATGAGCAGTTCTTC CASSEGASGVNEQFF - - TRBJ2-1 TRBV2
TGTGCCAGCAGTTCGAGGCGGGGCGAGCAGTACTTC CASSSRRGEQYF - many TRBJ2-7 TRBV12-3/TRBV12-4
TGTGCCACCACCCCGAGGGGGACAGGGACCATGAACACTGAAGCTTTCTTT CATTPRGTGTMNTEAFF TRBD1 - TRBJ1-1 TRBV15
TGTGCCAGCAGTTTCGACAGGGGCTCTTACAATGAGCAGTACTTC CASSFDRGSYNEQYF TRBD1 - TRBJ2-7 TRBV6-5
TGTGCCCTAAGGGCGGGGACATTCTCCTACGAGCAGTACTTC CALRAGTFSYEQYF - many TRBJ2-7 TRBV2
TGTGCCAGCAGCAGACAGGGCGGCCCAGGTGAGACCCAGTACTTC CASSRQGGPGETQYF TRBD1 many TRBJ2-5 TRBV7-2
TGTGCCACCAGTGACCCCGGGAGGGCCACCGGGGAGCTGTTTTTT CATSDPGRATGELFF TRBD2 few TRBJ2-2 TRBV24-1
TGTGCCAGCAGTATACTACTAGCGGTGGGCACAGATACGCAGTATTTT CASSILLAVGTDTQYF TRBD2 few TRBJ2-3 TRBV28
TGTGCCAGCAGCTCCACGGGCGGGGCCAACGTCCTGGCTTTC CASSSTGGANVLAF - - TRBJ2-6 TRBV7-9
TGTGCCAGCAGCCAAGCCGGACCCACGGCTGAAGCTTTCTTT CASSQAGPTAEAFF - many TRBJ1-1 TRBV3-1
TGTGCCAGCAACCCTCATGGTTCGGTTGAGCAGTTCTTC CASNPHGSVEQFF - many TRBJ2-1 TRBV12-3/TRBV12-4
TGCGCCAGCAGCTTGGTTGGAGGGGATCCTTACAATGAGCAGTTCTTC CASSLVGGDPYNEQFF - many TRBJ2-1 TRBV5-1
TGTGCCAGCAGTTTATCAGGGAGCTCCTACAATGAGCAGTTCTTC CASSLSGSSYNEQFF - many TRBJ2-1 TRBV27
TGCAGTGGAGGATCGGACAGGGATCTTTACAATGAGCAGTTCTTC CSGGSDRDLYNEQFF TRBD1 - TRBJ2-1 TRBV20-1
TGTGCCGGGGGACAGGGGATGAGCAATCAGCCCCAGCATTTT CAGGQGMSNQPQHF TRBD1 many TRBJ1-5 TRBV2
TGTGCCAGCAGTCCCACAGGGGACGGTACCTTCTCTGGGGCCAACGTCCTGACTTTC CASSPTGDGTFSGANVLTF TRBD1 few TRBJ2-6 TRBV12-3/TRBV12-4
TGTGCCAGCAGTTACTCTAGTGTATCCGGGGAGCTGTTTTTT CASSYSSVSGELFF - - TRBJ2-2 TRBV6-6
TGCAGTGCCCGACTAGCGGGAGGGGTCTACAATGAGCAGTTCTTC CSARLAGGVYNEQFF TRBD2 - TRBJ2-1 TRBV20-1
TGTGCCAGCAGTTTATCCGAGACCCAGTACTTC CASSLSETQYF - many TRBJ2-5 TRBV28
TGTGCCAGCTCGATAGTCTGGGGCTACACCTTC CASSIVWGYTF - - TRBJ1-2 TRBV6-1
TGTGCCAGCAGCTTGGTTGATAACACTGAAGCTTTCTTT CASSLVDNTEAFF - many TRBJ1-1 TRBV5-6
TGTGCCAGCAGCTTAGGCCCTCTAGTCAGGGTTGGCGTCCAAGAGACCCAGTACTTC CASSLGPLVRVGVQETQYF - few TRBJ2-5 TRBV13
TGCGCCAGCAGCTTAAGACAGGCCAAGTACAATGAGCAGTTCTTC CASSLRQAKYNEQFF - many TRBJ2-1 TRBV5-1
TGTGCCACCAGCAGAGATCGAGAGCAGCCCCAGCATTTT CATSRDREQPQHF - - TRBJ1-5 TRBV15
TGTGCCAGCAGCCAAGATGGGGGGGTTCAGCCCCAGCATTTT CASSQDGGVQPQHF - few TRBJ1-5 TRBV3-1
TGTGCCAGCAGTCCCGCCCCCGGGACAGGGGGCGAGCAGTACTTC CASSPAPGTGGEQYF TRBD1 - TRBJ2-7 TRBV27
TGTGCCTGGAGCGGATGGCAAGTCCAAAACATTCAGTACTTC CAWSGWQVQNIQYF - - TRBJ2-4 TRBV30
TGCGCCAGCAGCACCGGACAGGGTGGTCGGAACACCATATATTTT CASSTGQGGRNTIYF TRBD1 many TRBJ1-3 TRBV5-1
TGTGCCTGTCAGGACAGGCTGAATGAAAAACTGTTTTTT CACQDRLNEKLFF TRBD1 many TRBJ1-4 TRBV19
TGTGCCAGCAGTTCGCCGGGGACAGGGTTCACTGAAGCTTTCTTT CASSSPGTGFTEAFF TRBD1 many TRBJ1-1 TRBV6-1
TGCGCCAGCAGCTTAAAAACGACTAGCGGGAGCACAGATACGCAGTATTTT CASSLKTTSGSTDTQYF TRBD2 few TRBJ2-3 TRBV5-1
TGTGCCAGCAGCTCAGGGGGATTAGAGACCCAGTACTTC CASSSGGLETQYF TRBD1 many TRBJ2-5 TRBV13
TGTGCCAGCAGTTATTTGGACAACAAAGAAGCTTTCTTT CASSYLDNKEAFF - - TRBJ1-1 TRBV6-5
TGTGCCAGCAGCCCAGCGCCGACTAGCAGGACCGGGGAGCTGTTTTTT CASSPAPTSRTGELFF TRBD2 many TRBJ2-2 TRBV7-2
TGTGCCAGCAGCCGAGAGCTAGCGGGTTTCAAAAACATTCAGTACTTC CASSRELAGFKNIQYF TRBD2 few TRBJ2-4 TRBV7-8